This T cell receptor beta chain is drawn from a study of OX40 agonist ivuxolimab in advanced cancers. Study-level information: Antecedent anti-PD-1, anti-PD-L1 or anti-CTLA-4 therapy was permissible, with roughly 36% having received some.

The germline gives CDR1 SGHAT, CDR2 FQDESV (reference sequence). The CDR3 spans 15 residues. V was clipped by 3 bases and J by 4 bases, with 15 bases between them. TCRdb's table, derived via immunoSEQ multiplex PCR, lists solely in-frame clones and lacks some. The table shows 95,000 or so clones, with just over 90% occurring only once. The chain uses TRBV11-1 and TRBJ1-2; D is ambiguous. The sequence was collected from an adult with an advanced solid tumor such as melanoma, head and neck, liver or kidney cancer. Sequencing used CD4+ or CD8+ T cells sorted from blood, obtained in a trial of the OX40 agonist ivuxolimab. In nucleotides, the CDR3 is TGTGCCAGCAGCTTCGGGCGGGATGCTGGCTATGGCTACACCTTC. Translating it yields CASSFGRDAGYGYTF. Filled out from reference TRBV11-1 and TRBJ1-2, the complete variable domain reads EAEVAQSPRYKITEKSQAVAFWCDPISGHATLYWYRQILGQGPELLVQFQDESVVDDSQLPKDRFSAERLKGVDSTLKIQPAELGDSAMYLCASSFGRDAGYGYTFGSGTRLTVV.